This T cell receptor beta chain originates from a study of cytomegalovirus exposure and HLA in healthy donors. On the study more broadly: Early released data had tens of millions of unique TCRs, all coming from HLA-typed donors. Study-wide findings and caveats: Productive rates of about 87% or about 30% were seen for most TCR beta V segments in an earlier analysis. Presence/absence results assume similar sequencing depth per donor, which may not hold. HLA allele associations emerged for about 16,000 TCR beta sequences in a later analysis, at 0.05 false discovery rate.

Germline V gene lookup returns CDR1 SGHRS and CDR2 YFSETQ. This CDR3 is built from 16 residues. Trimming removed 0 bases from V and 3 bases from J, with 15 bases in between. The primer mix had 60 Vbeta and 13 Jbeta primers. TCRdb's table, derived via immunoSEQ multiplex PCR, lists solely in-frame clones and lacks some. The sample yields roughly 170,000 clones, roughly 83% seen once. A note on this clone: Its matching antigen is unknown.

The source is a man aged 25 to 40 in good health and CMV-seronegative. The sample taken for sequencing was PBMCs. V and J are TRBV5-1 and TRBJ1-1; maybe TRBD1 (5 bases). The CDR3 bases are TGCGCCAGCAGCTTGGCCAGGGTAGGGAGGGACACTGAAGCTTTCTTT. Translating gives CASSLARVGRDTEAFF.